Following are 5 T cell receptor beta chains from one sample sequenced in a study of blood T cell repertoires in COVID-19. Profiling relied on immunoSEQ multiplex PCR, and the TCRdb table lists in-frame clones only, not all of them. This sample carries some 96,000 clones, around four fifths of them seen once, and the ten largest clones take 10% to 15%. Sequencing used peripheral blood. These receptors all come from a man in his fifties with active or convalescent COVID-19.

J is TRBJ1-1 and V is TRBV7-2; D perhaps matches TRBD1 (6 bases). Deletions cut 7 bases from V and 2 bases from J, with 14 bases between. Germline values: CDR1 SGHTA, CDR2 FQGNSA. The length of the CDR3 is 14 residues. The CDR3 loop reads CASIESGGNTEAFF. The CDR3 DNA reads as TGTGCCAGCATCGAGTCGGGGGGCAACACTGAAGCTTTCTTT.

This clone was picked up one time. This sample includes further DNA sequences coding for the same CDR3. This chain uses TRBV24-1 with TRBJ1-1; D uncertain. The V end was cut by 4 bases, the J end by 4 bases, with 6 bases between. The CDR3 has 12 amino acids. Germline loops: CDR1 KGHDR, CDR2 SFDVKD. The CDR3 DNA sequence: TGTGCCACCAGTGACCCCGGCACTGAAGCTTTCTTT. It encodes CATSDPGTEAFF.

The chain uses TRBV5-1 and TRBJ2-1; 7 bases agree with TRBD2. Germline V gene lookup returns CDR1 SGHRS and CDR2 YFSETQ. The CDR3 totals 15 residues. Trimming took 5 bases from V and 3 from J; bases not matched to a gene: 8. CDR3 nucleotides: TGCGCCAGCAGGTTCCTTGCGGGGGACTACAATGAGCAGTTCTTC. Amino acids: CASRFLAGDYNEQFF.

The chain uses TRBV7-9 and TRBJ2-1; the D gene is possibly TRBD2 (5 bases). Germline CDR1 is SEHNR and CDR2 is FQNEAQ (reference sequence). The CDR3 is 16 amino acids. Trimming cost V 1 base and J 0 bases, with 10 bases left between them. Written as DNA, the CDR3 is TGTGCCAGCAGCTTAGGGGTGGGGAGCTCCTACAATGAGCAGTTCTTC. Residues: CASSLGVGSSYNEQFF.

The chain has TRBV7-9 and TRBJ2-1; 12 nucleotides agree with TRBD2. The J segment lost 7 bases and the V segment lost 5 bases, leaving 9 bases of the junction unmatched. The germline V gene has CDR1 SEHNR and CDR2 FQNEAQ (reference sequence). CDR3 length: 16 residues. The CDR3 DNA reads TGTGCCAGCAGCCCACCGACTAGCGGGAGACGTAATGAGCAGTTCTTC. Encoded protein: CASSPPTSGRRNEQFF.